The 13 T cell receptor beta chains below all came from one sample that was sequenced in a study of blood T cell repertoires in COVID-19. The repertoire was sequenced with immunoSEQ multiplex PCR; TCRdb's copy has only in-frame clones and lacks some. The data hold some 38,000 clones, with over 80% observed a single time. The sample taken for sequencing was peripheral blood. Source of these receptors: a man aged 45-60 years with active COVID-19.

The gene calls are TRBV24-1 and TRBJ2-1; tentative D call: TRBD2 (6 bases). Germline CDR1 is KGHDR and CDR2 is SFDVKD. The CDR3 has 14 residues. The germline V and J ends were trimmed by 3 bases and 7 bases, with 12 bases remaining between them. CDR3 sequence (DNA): TGTGCCACCAGTGATGCGGGGTGGAGGAATGAGCAGTTCTTC. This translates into CATSDAGWRNEQFF.

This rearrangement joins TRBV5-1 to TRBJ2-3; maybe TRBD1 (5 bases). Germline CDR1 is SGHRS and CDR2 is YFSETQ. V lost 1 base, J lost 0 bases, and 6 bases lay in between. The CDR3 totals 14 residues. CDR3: CASSLQGSTDTQYF. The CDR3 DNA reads TGCGCCAGCAGCTTGCAGGGAAGCACAGATACGCAGTATTTT.

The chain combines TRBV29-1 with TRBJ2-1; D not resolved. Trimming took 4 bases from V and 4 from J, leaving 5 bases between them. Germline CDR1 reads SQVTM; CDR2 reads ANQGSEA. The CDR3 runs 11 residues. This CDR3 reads CSVVGYNEQFF. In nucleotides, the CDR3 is TGCAGCGTTGTCGGGTACAATGAGCAGTTCTTC.

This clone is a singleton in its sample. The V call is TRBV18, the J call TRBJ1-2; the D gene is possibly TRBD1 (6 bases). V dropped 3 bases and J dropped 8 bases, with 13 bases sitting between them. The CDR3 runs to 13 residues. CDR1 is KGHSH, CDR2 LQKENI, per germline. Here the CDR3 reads CASSPSTGSGYTF. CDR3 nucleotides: TGTGCCAGCTCACCCTCAACAGGGTCCGGCTACACCTTC. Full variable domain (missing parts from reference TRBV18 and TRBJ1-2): NAGVMQNPRHLVRRRGQEARLRCSPMKGHSHVYWYRQLPEEGLKFMVYLQKENIIDESGMPKERFSAEFPKEGPSILRIQQVVRGDSAAYFCASSPSTGSGYTFGSGTRLTVV.

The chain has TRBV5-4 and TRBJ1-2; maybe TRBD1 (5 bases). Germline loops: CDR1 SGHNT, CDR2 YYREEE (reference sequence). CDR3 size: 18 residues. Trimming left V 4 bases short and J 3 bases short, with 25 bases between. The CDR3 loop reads CASSVDGGHLIIYYGYTF. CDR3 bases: TGTGCCAGCAGCGTCGACGGTGGACACCTCATAATATACTATGGCTACACCTTC.

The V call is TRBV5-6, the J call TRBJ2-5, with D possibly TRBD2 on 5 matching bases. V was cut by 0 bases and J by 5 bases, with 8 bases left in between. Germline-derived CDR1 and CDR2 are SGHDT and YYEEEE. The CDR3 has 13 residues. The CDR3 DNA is TGTGCCAGCAGCTTGGCTAGAGGGGAGACCCAGTACTTC. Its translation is CASSLARGETQYF.

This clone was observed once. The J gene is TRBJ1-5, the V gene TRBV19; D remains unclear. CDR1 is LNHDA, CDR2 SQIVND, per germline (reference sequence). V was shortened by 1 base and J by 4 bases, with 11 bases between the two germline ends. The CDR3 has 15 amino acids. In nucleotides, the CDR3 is TGTGCCAGTAGTATAGGAAAGGGAGGAAATCAGCCCCAGCATTTT. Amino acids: CASSIGKGGNQPQHF.

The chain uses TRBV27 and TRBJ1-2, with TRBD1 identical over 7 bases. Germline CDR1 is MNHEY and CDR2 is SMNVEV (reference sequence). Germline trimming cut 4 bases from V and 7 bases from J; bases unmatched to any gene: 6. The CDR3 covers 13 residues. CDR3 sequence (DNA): TGTGCCAGCAGTTCCCGACAGGGTCGTGGCTACACCTTC. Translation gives CASSSRQGRGYTF.

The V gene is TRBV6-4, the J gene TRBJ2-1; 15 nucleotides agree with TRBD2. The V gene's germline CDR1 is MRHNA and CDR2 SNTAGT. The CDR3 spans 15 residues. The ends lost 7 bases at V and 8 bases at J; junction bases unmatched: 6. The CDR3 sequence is CASKRTSGGGDEQFF. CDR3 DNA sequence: TGTGCCAGCAAGCGGACTAGCGGGGGGGGAGATGAGCAGTTCTTC.

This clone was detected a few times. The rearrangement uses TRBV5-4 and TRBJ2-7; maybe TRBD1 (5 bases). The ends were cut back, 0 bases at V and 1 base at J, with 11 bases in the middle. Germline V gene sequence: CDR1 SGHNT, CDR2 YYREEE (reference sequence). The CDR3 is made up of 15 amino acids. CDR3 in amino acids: CASSLGQQFSYEQYF. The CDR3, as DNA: TGTGCCAGCAGCTTGGGACAGCAATTTTCCTACGAGCAGTACTTC.

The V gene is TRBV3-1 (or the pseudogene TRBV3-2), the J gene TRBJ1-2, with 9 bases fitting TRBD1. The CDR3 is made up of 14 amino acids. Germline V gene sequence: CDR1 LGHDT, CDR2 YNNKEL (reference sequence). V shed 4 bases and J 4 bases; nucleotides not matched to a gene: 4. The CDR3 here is CASSPTGGSYGYTF. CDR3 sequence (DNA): TGTGCCAGCAGCCCCACAGGGGGCAGCTATGGCTACACCTTC.

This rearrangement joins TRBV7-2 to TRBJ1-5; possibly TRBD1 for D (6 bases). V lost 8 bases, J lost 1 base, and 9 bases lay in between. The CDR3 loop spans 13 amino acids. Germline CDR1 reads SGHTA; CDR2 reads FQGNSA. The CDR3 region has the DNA TGTGCCAGCGCGAGGGGGAGCAATCAGCCCCAGCATTTT. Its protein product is CASARGSNQPQHF.

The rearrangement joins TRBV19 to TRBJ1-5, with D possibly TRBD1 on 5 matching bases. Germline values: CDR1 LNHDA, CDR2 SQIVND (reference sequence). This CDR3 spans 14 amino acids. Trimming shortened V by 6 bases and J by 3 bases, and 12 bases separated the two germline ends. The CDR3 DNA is TGTGCCAGTAGCCGGGGGGTCCACAATCAGCCCCAGCATTTT. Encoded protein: CASSRGVHNQPQHF. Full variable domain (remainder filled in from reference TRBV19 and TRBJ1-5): DGGITQSPKYLFRKEGQNVTLSCEQNLNHDAMYWYRQDPGQGLRLIYYSQIVNDFQKGDIAEGYSVSREKKESFPLTVTSAQKNPTAFYLCASSRGVHNQPQHFGDGTRLSIL.